This is a list of T cell receptor beta chains from one sample in a study of post-analysis software for immune sequencing data. TCRdb ran MiXCR on the PCR reads and lists one entry per CDR3 protein. Of more than 500,000 distinct CDR3 sequences detected, 34% appear once; the ten largest clones hold approximately 5.4%. The sequencing sample was made of blood. The source of these receptors is a girl aged 2-17 years with multiple sclerosis. CDR3s include the opening cysteine and the closing phenylalanine or tryptophan. The D gene is left open where the match is weak. Rows may omit the clone size; those that give it use once, few, many or a size class.

clone size	J gene	D gene	CDR3 length	V gene	CDR3 protein	CDR3 DNA
NA	TRBJ2-7	NA	15	TRBV20-1	CSAPSPGGGYNEQYF	TGCAGTGCTCCTAGCCCAGGGGGAGGCTACAATGAGCAGTACTTC
few	TRBJ2-3	TRBD1	13	TRBV29-1	CSVEGQGTDTQYF	TGCAGCGTCGAGGGACAGGGCACAGATACGCAGTATTTT
NA	TRBJ2-1	NA	14	TRBV20-1	CSAPGGGTYNEQFF	TGCAGTGCCCCCGGTGGGGGAACCTACAATGAGCAGTTCTTC
few	TRBJ1-5	NA	15	TRBV27	CASSPDSNSNQPQHF	TGTGCCAGCAGCCCTGACTCAAATAGCAATCAGCCCCAGCATTTT
NA	TRBJ1-5	TRBD1	15	TRBV6-5	CASSPDRGTDQPQHF	TGTGCCAGCAGCCCGGACAGGGGGACCGATCAGCCCCAGCATTTT
NA	TRBJ1-1	NA	15	TRBV11-2	CASSLYGGPSTEAFF	TGTGCCAGCAGCTTATACGGGGGGCCGAGCACTGAAGCTTTCTTT
NA	TRBJ2-5	TRBD2	16	TRBV4-1	CASSHSGGGAFETQYF	TGCGCCAGCAGCCATTCTGGCGGGGGGGCTTTTGAGACCCAGTACTTC
NA	TRBJ2-1	TRBD1	19	TRBV11-2	CASSVRLRFGTGGSEEQFF	TGTGCCAGCAGCGTTAGATTGCGGTTCGGGACAGGGGGGTCAGAGGAGCAGTTCTTC
NA	TRBJ1-1	NA	12	TRBV7-9	CASSSRGTEAFF	TGTGCCAGCAGCTCCAGGGGCACTGAAGCTTTCTTT
NA	TRBJ2-5	TRBD2	14	TRBV20-1	CSAHTGLAAETQYF	TGCAGTGCCCACACGGGACTAGCTGCCGAGACCCAGTACTTC
few	TRBJ1-1	NA	14	TRBV7-9	CASSLDGGNTEAFF	TGTGCCAGCAGCCTAGACGGGGGTAACACTGAAGCTTTCTTT
NA	TRBJ1-2	NA	13	TRBV6-2/TRBV6-3	CASSSTDLYGYTF	TGTGCCAGCAGTAGCACGGACCTCTATGGCTACACCTTC
NA	TRBJ1-1	TRBD1	14	TRBV3-1	CASSPRDRGTEAFF	TGTGCCAGCAGCCCGAGGGACAGGGGCACTGAAGCTTTCTTT
NA	TRBJ1-4	TRBD1	14	TRBV6-5	CASRGQGAWEKLFF	TGTGCCAGCAGAGGACAGGGGGCATGGGAAAAACTGTTTTTT
NA	TRBJ2-7	NA	13	TRBV6-5	CASSYLGSYEQYF	TGTGCCAGCAGTTACCTTGGATCCTACGAGCAGTACTTC
NA	TRBJ2-5	TRBD2	15	TRBV12-3/TRBV12-4	CASSLQRGGLNEQYF	TGTGCCAGCAGTCTACAGCGGGGGGGCCTCAATGAGCAGTACTTC
NA	TRBJ2-1	TRBD2	14	TRBV20-1	CSARTSGGRNEQFF	TGCAGTGCTAGAACTAGCGGGGGTCGGAATGAGCAGTTCTTC
few	TRBJ2-6	NA	16	TRBV5-1	CASSWELSSGANVLTF	TGCGCCAGCAGCTGGGAACTGAGCTCTGGGGCCAACGTCCTGACTTTC
few	TRBJ1-1	NA	15	TRBV21-1	CASSFHTGRDTEAFF	TGTGCCAGCAGCTTCCATACGGGGAGAGACACTGAAGCTTTCTTT
few	TRBJ2-5	NA	19	TRBV10-3	CAISEPSEFGGPFQETQYF	TGTGCCATCAGTGAGCCCTCCGAGTTCGGGGGACCCTTCCAAGAGACCCAGTACTTC
few	TRBJ2-5	TRBD1	18	TRBV11-2	CASSLGQGAGIGQETQYF	TGTGCCAGCAGCTTAGGACAGGGGGCTGGTATAGGCCAAGAGACCCAGTACTTC
NA	TRBJ1-1	TRBD1	17	TRBV5-6	CASSLTGTGERNTEAFF	TGTGCCAGCAGCTTGACCGGGACAGGGGAAAGAAACACTGAAGCTTTCTTT
NA	TRBJ2-5	TRBD1	14	TRBV5-1	CASSTTGGEKTQYF	TGCGCCAGCAGCACCACAGGGGGCGAGAAGACCCAGTACTTC
few	TRBJ2-1	NA	11	TRBV18	CASSVADEQFF	TGTGCCAGCTCAGTGGCCGATGAGCAGTTCTTC
NA	TRBJ1-4	NA	15	TRBV7-8	CASSLEAAGNEKLFF	TGTGCCAGCAGCTTAGAGGCAGCGGGGAATGAAAAACTGTTTTTT
NA	TRBJ2-6	TRBD1	17	TRBV12-3/TRBV12-4	CAGSYGTGGPGANVLTF	TGTGCCGGCAGTTACGGGACAGGGGGCCCTGGGGCCAACGTCCTGACTTTC
NA	TRBJ2-3	TRBD1	17	TRBV18	CASSPTPGGGGTDTQYF	TGTGCCAGCTCACCAACTCCAGGGGGCGGCGGCACAGATACGCAGTATTTT
NA	TRBJ1-1	NA	14	TRBV5-1	CASSLIGANTEAFF	TGCGCCAGCAGCTTGATTGGGGCTAACACTGAAGCTTTCTTT
NA	TRBJ1-2	NA	15	TRBV29-1	CSVGGERGNDYGYTF	TGCAGCGTGGGAGGGGAGCGGGGGAACGACTATGGCTACACCTTC
few	TRBJ1-2	TRBD1	17	TRBV9	CASSGRDSAKGRYGYTF	TGTGCCAGCAGCGGCCGGGACAGCGCTAAGGGCCGATATGGCTACACCTTC
NA	TRBJ2-3	TRBD2	15	TRBV7-8	CASSLSSGGANTQYF	TGTGCCAGCAGCTTAAGTAGCGGGGGGGCAAATACGCAGTATTTT
NA	TRBJ1-6	NA	14	TRBV6-6	CASSYGGAVSPLHF	TGTGCCAGCAGTTACGGGGGGGCGGTGTCACCCCTCCACTTT
few	TRBJ2-1	TRBD2	15	TRBV6-5	CASSPTSGSYNEQFF	TGTGCCAGCAGCCCTACTAGCGGATCCTACAATGAGCAGTTCTTC
few	TRBJ2-4	TRBD2	15	TRBV4-2	CASSPGLAEPRGPYF	TGTGCCAGCAGCCCCGGACTAGCGGAGCCTAGAGGCCCGTACTTC
few	TRBJ2-3	NA	13	TRBV4-1	CASSPPTSTTQYF	TGCGCCAGCAGCCCCCCAACTAGCACGACGCAGTATTTT
NA	TRBJ1-6	TRBD1	17	TRBV12-3/TRBV12-4	CASSLVLGTGYNSPLHF	TGTGCCAGCAGTTTAGTTCTCGGGACAGGGTATAATTCACCCCTCCACTTT
NA	TRBJ1-2	NA	15	TRBV7-9	CASSLAGGRNHGYTF	TGTGCCAGCAGCTTAGCGGGGGGCAGAAACCATGGCTACACCTTC
once	TRBJ1-1	NA	13	TRBV5-1	CASSFLINTEAFF	TGCGCCAGCAGCTTCCTGATTAACACTGAAGCTTTCTTT
NA	TRBJ1-5	NA	14	TRBV12-3/TRBV12-4	CASSTTGRNQPQHF	TGTGCCAGCAGTACTACAGGGCGCAATCAGCCCCAGCATTTT
NA	TRBJ1-1	NA	16	TRBV4-1	CASSQDGRGVPTEAFF	TGCGCCAGCAGCCAAGATGGCAGGGGTGTCCCCACTGAAGCTTTCTTT